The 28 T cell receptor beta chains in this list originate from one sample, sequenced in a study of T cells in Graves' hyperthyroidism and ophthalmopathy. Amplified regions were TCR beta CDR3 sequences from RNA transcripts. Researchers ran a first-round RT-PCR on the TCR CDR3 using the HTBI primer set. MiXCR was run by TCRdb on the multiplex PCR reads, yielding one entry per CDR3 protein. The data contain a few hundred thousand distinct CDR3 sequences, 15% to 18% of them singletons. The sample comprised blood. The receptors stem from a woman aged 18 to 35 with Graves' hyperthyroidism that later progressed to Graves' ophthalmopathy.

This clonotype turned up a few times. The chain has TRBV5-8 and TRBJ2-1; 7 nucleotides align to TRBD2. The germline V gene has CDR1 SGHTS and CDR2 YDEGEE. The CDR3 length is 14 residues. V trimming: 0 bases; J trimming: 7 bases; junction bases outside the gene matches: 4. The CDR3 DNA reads TGTGCCAGCAGCTTGGGCGGGAGAGCTAATGAGCAGTTCTTC. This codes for CASSLGGRANEQFF.

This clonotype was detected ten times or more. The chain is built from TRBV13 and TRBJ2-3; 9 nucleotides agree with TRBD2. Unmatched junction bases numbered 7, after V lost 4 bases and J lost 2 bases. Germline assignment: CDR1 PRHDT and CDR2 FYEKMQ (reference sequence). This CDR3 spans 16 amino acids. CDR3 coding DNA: TGTGCCAGCAGCTCCAAGAGACTAGCGGCCACAGATACGCAGTATTTT. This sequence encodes CASSSKRLAATDTQYF.

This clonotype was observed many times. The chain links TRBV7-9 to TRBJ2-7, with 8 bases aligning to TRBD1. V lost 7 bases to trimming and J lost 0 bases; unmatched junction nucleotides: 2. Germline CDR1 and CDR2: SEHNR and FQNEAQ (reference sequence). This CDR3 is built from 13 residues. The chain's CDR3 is CASNRGDSYEQYF. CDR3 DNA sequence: TGTGCCAGCAACAGGGGGGACTCCTACGAGCAGTACTTC.

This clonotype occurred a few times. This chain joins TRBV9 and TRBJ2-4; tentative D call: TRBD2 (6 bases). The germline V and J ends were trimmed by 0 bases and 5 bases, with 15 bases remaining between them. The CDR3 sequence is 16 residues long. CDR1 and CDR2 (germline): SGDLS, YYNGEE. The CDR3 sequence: CASSVAGGAHQNIQYF. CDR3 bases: TGTGCCAGCAGCGTAGCTGGCGGGGCCCATCAAAACATTCAGTACTTC.

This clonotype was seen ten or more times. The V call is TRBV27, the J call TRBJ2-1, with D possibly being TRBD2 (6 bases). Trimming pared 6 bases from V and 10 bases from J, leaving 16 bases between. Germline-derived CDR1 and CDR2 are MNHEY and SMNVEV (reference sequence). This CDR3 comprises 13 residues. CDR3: CASSSHLAPEQFF. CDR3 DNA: TGTGCCAGCAGCTCCCACCTAGCGCCAGAGCAGTTCTTC.

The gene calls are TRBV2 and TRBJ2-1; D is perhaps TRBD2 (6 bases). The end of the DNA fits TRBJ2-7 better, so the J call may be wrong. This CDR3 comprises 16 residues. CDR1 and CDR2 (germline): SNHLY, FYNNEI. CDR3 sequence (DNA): TGTGCCAGCAGTGAGTCCCGGAGGGCCATATACGATGAGCAGTACTTC. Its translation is CASSESRRAIYDEQYF.

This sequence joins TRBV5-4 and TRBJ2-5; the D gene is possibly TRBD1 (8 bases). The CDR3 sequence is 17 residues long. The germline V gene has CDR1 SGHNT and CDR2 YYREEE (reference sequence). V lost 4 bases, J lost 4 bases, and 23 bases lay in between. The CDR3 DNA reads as TGTGCCAGCAGCCGGGGACAGGCAGGGGGGGCGGGAGAGACCCAGTACTTC. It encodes CASSRGQAGGAGETQYF. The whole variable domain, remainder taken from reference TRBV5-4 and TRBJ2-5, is ETGVTQSPTHLIKTRGQQVTLRCSSQSGHNTVSWYQQALGQGPQFIFQYYREEENGRGNFPPRFSGLQFPNYSSELNVNALELDDSALYLCASSRGQAGGAGETQYFGPGTRLLVL.

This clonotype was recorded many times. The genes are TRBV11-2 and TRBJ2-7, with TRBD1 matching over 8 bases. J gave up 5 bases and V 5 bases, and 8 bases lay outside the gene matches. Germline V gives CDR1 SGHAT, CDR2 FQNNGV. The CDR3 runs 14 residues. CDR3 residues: CASSPIQGANEQYF. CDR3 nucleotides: TGTGCCAGCAGCCCGATCCAGGGGGCCAACGAGCAGTACTTC.

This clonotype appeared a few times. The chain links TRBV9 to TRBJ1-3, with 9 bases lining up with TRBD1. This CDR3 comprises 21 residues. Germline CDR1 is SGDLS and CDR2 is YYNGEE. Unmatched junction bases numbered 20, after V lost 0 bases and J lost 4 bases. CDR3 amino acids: CASSVVGRSTRTGDEGNTIYF. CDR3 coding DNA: TGTGCCAGCAGCGTAGTCGGTCGGTCAACCCGGACAGGGGATGAGGGAAACACCATATATTTT.

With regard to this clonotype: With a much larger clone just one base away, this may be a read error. CDR3 sequence reads: CSASPTSGQTRYF. The CDR3 nucleotides are TGCAGTGCTTCTCCGACTAGCGGTCAGACCCGGTACTTC. The V gene is TRBV20-1, the J gene TRBJ2-5; TRBD2 agrees at 9 bases. Germline V gene sequence: CDR1 DFQATT, CDR2 SNEGSKA (reference sequence). The CDR3 runs to 13 residues.

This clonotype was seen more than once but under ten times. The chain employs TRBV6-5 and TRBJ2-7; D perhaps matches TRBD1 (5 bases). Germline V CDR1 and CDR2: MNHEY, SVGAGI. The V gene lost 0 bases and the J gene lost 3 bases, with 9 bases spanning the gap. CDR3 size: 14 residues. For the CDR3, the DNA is TGTGCCAGCAGTTACTCTGGACACATCTACGAGCAGTACTTC. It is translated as CASSYSGHIYEQYF.

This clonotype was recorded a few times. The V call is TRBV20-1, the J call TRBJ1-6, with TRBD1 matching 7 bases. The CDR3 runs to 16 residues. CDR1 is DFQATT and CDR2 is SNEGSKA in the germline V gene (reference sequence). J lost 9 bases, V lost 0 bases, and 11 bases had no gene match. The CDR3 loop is CSARDSSGTESSPLHF. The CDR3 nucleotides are TGCAGTGCTAGAGACTCCTCCGGGACAGAGAGTTCACCCCTCCACTTT.

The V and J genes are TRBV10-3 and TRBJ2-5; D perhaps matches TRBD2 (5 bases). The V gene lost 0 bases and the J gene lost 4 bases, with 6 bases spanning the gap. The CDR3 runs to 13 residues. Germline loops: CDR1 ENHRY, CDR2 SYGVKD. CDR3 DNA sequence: TGTGCCATCAGTGAGTCTCGGGGAGAGACCCAGTACTTC. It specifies CAISESRGETQYF.

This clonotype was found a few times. CDR3 DNA: TGTGCCACCAGTGGGGACTACGGTAGCAATGAGCAGTTCTTC. Protein product: CATSGDYGSNEQFF. The chain combines TRBV24-1 with TRBJ2-1; TRBD2 matches at 7 bases. Germline V gene sequence: CDR1 KGHDR, CDR2 SFDVKD. V lost 5 bases, J lost 6 bases, and 6 bases stayed unmatched. This CDR3 spans 14 amino acids.

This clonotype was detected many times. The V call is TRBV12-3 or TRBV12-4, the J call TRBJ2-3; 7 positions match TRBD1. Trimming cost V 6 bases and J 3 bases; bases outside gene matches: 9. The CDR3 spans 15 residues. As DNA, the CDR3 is TGTGCCAGCAGACCGACAGGGTCCCAGACAGATACGCAGTATTTT. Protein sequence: CASRPTGSQTDTQYF.

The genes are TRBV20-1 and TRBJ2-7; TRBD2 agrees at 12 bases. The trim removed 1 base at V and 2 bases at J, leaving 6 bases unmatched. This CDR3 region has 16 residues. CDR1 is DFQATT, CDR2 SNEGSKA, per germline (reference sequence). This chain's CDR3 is CSARAGTSGRAYEQYF. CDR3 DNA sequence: TGCAGTGCTAGAGCCGGGACTAGCGGGCGGGCCTACGAGCAGTACTTC.

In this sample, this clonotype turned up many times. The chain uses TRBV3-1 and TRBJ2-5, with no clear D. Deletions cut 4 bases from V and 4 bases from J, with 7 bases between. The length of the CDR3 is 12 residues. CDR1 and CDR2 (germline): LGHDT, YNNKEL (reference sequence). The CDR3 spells CASSPAGETQYF. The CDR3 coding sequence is TGTGCCAGCAGCCCAGCCGGAGAGACCCAGTACTTC.

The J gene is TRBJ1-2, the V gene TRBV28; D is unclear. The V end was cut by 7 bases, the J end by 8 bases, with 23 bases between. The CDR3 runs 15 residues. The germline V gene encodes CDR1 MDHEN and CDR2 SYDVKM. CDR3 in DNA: TGTGCCAGCAACGGTGTAGGGTTGCGCGAGGGCGGCTACACCTTC. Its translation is CASNGVGLREGGYTF.

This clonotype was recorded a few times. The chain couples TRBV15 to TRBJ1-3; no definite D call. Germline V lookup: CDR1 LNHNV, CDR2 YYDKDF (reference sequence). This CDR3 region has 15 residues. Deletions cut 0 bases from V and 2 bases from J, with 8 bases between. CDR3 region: CATSRDPGTGNTIYF. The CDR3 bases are TGTGCCACCAGCAGAGATCCCGGGACTGGAAACACCATATATTTT.

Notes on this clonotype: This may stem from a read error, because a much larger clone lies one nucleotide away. The CDR3 loop is CASSEVRDRGADEQYF. The CDR3 bases are TGTGCCAGCAGTGAAGTGAGAGACAGGGGCGCCGACGAGCAGTACTTC. J is TRBJ2-7 and V is TRBV6-1; 8 nucleotides agree with TRBD1. V shed 1 base and J 5 bases; nucleotides not matched to a gene: 10. The germline CDR1 and CDR2 sequences are MNHNS and SASEGT. This CDR3 is built from 16 residues.

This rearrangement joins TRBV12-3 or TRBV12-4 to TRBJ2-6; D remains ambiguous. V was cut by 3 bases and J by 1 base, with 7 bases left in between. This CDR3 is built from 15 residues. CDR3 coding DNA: TGTGCCAGCAGTTTTCGGGTTTCTGGGGCCAACGTCCTGACTTTC. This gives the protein CASSFRVSGANVLTF.

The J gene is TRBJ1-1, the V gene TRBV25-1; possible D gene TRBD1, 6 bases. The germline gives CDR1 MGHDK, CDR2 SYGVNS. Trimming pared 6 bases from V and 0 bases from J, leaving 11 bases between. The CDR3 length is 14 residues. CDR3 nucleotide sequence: TGTGCCAGCAGGCCGGGACACGTGAACACTGAAGCTTTCTTT. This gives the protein CASRPGHVNTEAFF.

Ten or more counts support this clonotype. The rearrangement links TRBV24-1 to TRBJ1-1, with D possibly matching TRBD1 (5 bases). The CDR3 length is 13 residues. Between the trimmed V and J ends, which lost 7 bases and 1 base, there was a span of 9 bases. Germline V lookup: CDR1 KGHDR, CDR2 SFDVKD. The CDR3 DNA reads TGTGCCACCAGGAGAGGGGAGAACACTGAAGCTTTCTTT. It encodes CATRRGENTEAFF.

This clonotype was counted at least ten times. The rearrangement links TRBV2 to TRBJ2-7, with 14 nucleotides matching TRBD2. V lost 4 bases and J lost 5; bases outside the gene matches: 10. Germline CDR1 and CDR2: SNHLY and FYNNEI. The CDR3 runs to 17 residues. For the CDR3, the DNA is TGTGCCAGCAGTGTATGGTCCTTGGGACTAGCGGGAGACGAGCAGTACTTC. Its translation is CASSVWSLGLAGDEQYF. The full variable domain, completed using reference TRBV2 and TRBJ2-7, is EPEVTQTPSHQVTQMGQEVILRCVPISNHLYFYWYRQILGQKVEFLVSFYNNEISEKSEIFDDQFSVERPDGSNFTLKIRSTKLEDSAMYFCASSVWSLGLAGDEQYFGPGTRLTVT.

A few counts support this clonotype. The CDR3 coding sequence is TGTGCCAGCAGCTCCCCGGGACAGGATGAAGCTTTCTTT. Translating gives CASSSPGQDEAFF. The chain couples TRBV7-9 to TRBJ1-1, with 8 nucleotides matching TRBD1. The CDR3 sequence is 13 residues long. CDR1 is SEHNR and CDR2 is FQNEAQ in the germline V gene (reference sequence). V gave up 4 bases and J gave up 7 bases; unmatched junction bases: 5.

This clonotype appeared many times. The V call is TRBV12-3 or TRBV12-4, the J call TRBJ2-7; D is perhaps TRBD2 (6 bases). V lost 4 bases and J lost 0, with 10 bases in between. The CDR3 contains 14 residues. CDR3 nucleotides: TGTGCCAGCAGTTGGGACTCAATCTCCTACGAGCAGTACTTC. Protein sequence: CASSWDSISYEQYF.

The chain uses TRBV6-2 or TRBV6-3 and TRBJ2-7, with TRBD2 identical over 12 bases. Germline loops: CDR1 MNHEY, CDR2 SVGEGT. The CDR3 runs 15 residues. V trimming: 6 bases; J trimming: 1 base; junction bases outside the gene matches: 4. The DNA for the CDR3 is TGTGCCAGCAGCCCTCTAGCGGGAGGGTCCTACGAGCAGTACTTC. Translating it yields CASSPLAGGSYEQYF.

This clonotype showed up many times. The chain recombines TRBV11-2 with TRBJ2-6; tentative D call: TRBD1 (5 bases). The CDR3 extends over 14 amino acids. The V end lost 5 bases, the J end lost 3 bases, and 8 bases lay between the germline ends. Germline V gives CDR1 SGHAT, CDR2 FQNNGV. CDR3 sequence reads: CASSGRVGANVLTF. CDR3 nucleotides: TGTGCCAGCAGCGGCAGGGTTGGGGCCAACGTCCTGACTTTC.